The sequence of this T cell receptor (beta chain) was determined in a study of T cell responses to AZD1222 COVID-19 vaccine. A note on this clone: Antigen: not known.

This CDR3 is 15 amino acids long. The ends were cut back, 2 bases at V and 7 bases at J, with 12 bases in the middle. CDR1 is MNHEY and CDR2 is SVGAGI in the germline V gene. Broader study findings: CD4 TCRs associated with vaccination spanned spike, dominating at 160-218 and 743-854. In a largely white British group with more females than males, clonal diversity was possibly underestimated.

The repertoire was sequenced with immunoSEQ multiplex PCR; TCRdb's copy has only in-frame clones and lacks some. In the table there are 150,000 to 200,000 clones, 85% to 95% of which are singletons. Specimen: peripheral blood, collected on day 0 of AZD1222 vaccination. J is TRBJ1-6 and V is TRBV6-5; weak D call: TRBD1 (5 bases). The origin of this receptor is an adult in good health. The CDR3 here is CASSYAGRNNSPLHF. In DNA, the CDR3 is TGTGCCAGCAGTTACGCGGGACGGAACAATTCACCCCTCCACTTT.